The TCR beta chain described here comes from a study of T-cell reconstitution after alpha-beta-depleted transplantation in children. The V gene's germline CDR1 is SGHVS and CDR2 FQNEAQ. With V trimmed by 5 bases and J by 0 bases, 11 bases remained unmatched. The CDR3 extends over 17 amino acids. Preparing the TCRbeta library involved the use of unique molecular identifiers. TCRdb re-called the PCR reads through MiXCR, storing one row per CDR3 protein. The data hold about 15,000 distinct CDR3 sequences, with roughly 5.6% observed a single time. This clonotype was seen repeatedly, ten times or more. The starting material was PBMCs, obtained before TCRalphabeta/CD19-depleted stem cell transplant. This clonotype originated in a boy aged 5-17 years with acute lymphoblastic leukemia, due to receive a stem cell transplant. This chain connects TRBV7-8 to TRBJ2-3, with 7 nucleotides matching TRBD2. The chain's CDR3 is CASSTRTRWPSTDTQYF. CDR3 nucleotide sequence: TGTGCCAGCAGCACCCGGACTAGATGGCCTAGCACAGATACGCAGTATTTT.